This T cell receptor beta chain originates from a study of shared clonotypes between healthy human individuals. Study-level points and caveats: Among several donors, approximately 5.4% of naive CD4 clonotypes were found in common. Richness estimates generally favored naive over memory subsets.

Healthy HIV-negative adults without recent acute infections or vaccinations served as donors. On this clone itself: Its antigen remains unknown.

The CDR3 is 15 amino acids. V lost 3 bases and J 0 bases, leaving 9 bases between the germline ends. CDR1 is MDHEN, CDR2 SYDVKM, per germline. Assay: immunoSEQ multiplex PCR; the TCRdb copy retains only in-frame clones and omits some. Of approximately 530,000 clones in the sample, 90% to 97% were seen once. The sample was naive CD4+ T cells sorted from blood. Specified subset: CD45RA+ positively selected. V gene TRBV28 combines with J gene TRBJ1-3; D is undetermined. This TCR came from a woman in her thirties in good health. CDR3 DNA sequence: TGTGCCAGCAGTTTCCAAGGGTTCTCTGGAAACACCATATATTTT. As protein: CASSFQGFSGNTIYF.